The 6 T cell receptor beta chains below come from one sample, sequenced in a study of naive CD8 T cells in extremely preterm neonates. Overall study findings and caveats: Relative to older groups, preterm infants had shorter, less trimmed CDR3s with fewer N additions.

No antigen has been identified for these receptors. TCRdb's table, derived via immunoSEQ multiplex PCR, lists solely in-frame clones and lacks some. The profile shows 5,300 or so clones, roughly 96% of them singletons. Samples were taken at extremely preterm deliveries at roughly 22-27 weeks of gestation. The sequencing input was naive CD8+ T cells from cord blood. The receptor set was obtained from a boy who was born preterm.

There are a few counts of this clone. The chain has TRBV21-1 and TRBJ2-7; the D call in the table, TRBD1, was not verified against the DNA. TRBV21-1 is described as a pseudogene. The CDR3 covers 12 residues. CDR3: CASSKQSYEQYF. As DNA, the CDR3 is TGTGCCAGCAGCAAACAATCCTACGAGCAGTACTTC.

The chain carries TRBV4-2 and TRBJ2-1; D is uncertain. Trimming cost V 0 bases and J 3 bases, with 0 bases left between them. This CDR3 is built from 12 residues. The V gene's germline CDR1 is LGHNA and CDR2 YNFKEQ. CDR3 sequence reads: CASSQDYNEQFF. The CDR3 bases are TGTGCCAGCAGCCAAGACTACAATGAGCAGTTCTTC.

The genes are TRBV27 and TRBJ2-7; D call uncertain. Germline lookup yields CDR1 MNHEY and CDR2 SMNVEV (reference sequence). Trimming removed 2 bases from V and 0 bases from J, with 5 bases in between. The CDR3 contains 13 residues. The CDR3 reads CASSLHSSYEQYF. In nucleotides, the CDR3 is TGTGCCAGCAGTTTACACAGCTCCTACGAGCAGTACTTC.

As DNA, the CDR3 is TGTGCCAGCAGCTTTAGCGGGAGCTCCTACGAGCAGTACTTC. Protein sequence: CASSFSGSSYEQYF. The chain carries TRBV7-2 and TRBJ2-7; 9 bases fit TRBD2. Trimming cost V 3 bases and J 0 bases; bases outside gene matches: 0. This CDR3 comprises 14 residues. The germline V gene encodes CDR1 SGHTA and CDR2 FQGNSA.

This chain connects TRBV29-1 to TRBJ1-5; D perhaps matches TRBD1 (5 bases). Germline lookup yields CDR1 SQVTM and CDR2 ANQGSEA. The CDR3 runs to 14 residues. Trimming stripped 0 bases from V and 0 bases from J, with 6 bases between. The CDR3 DNA is TGCAGCGTTGAAGACAGGGATAGCAATCAGCCCCAGCATTTT. Translating gives CSVEDRDSNQPQHF.

J is TRBJ2-5 and V is TRBV27; 12 bases fit TRBD2. In germline, CDR1 is MNHEY, CDR2 SMNVEV (reference sequence). V trimming: 2 bases; J trimming: 4 bases; junction bases outside the gene matches: 2. The CDR3 runs to 15 residues. CDR3 in DNA: TGTGCCAGCAGTTTACTAGCGGGAGGGCCAGAGACCCAGTACTTC. Its translation is CASSLLAGGPETQYF.